The T cell receptor (beta chain) described here comes from a study of T cells in Graves' hyperthyroidism and ophthalmopathy. At the level of the study: Peripheral blood was taken when the disease was first diagnosed, before any treatment began.

There were TCR beta CDR3 regions amplified from RNA transcripts. The HTBI set primed first-round TCR CDR3 RT-PCR. A single record per CDR3 protein comes from TCRdb applying MiXCR to the multiplex PCR reads. The sample records around 280,000 distinct CDR3 sequences, roughly 15% being singletons. The diagnoses drew upon clinical symptoms, serum thyroxine and TRAb, thyroid ultrasound and orbital computed tomography. Notes on the study in general: Patients with ophthalmopathy were separated from those with stable hyperthyroidism by a 13 V-J model.

Turning to this clonotype: Its antigen is currently unknown.

The TCR comes from a woman aged 25 to 39 with Graves' hyperthyroidism that later progressed to Graves' ophthalmopathy. The sample comprised blood.

The CDR3 DNA follows: TGTGCCAGCAGTGAACAGGGCGATTTGGGCGAGCAGTACTTC. Amino acid sequence: CASSEQGDLGEQYF. The rearrangement joins TRBV2 to TRBJ2-7; possible D gene TRBD1, 5 bases. The ends were cut back, 2 bases at V and 6 bases at J, with 14 bases in the middle. This CDR3 is built from 14 residues. Germline V gives CDR1 SNHLY, CDR2 FYNNEI. Filled out from reference TRBV2 and TRBJ2-7, the complete variable domain reads EPEVTQTPSHQVTQMGQEVILRCVPISNHLYFYWYRQILGQKVEFLVSFYNNEISEKSEIFDDQFSVERPDGSNFTLKIRSTKLEDSAMYFCASSEQGDLGEQYFGPGTRLTVT.